This TCR beta chain was documented in a study of T cell repertoires in cytomegalovirus infection. Study overall: Public TCR beta signatures provided an indication of both CMV infection and a matching HLA type. The study, taken as a whole, reports: The ex vivo response was dominated by HLA-C-restricted CMV-specific TCR beta clonotypes.

V was clipped by 2 bases and J by 3 bases; unmatched bases: 8. Germline V gene sequence: CDR1 MNHNY, CDR2 SVGAGI (reference sequence). The CDR3 sequence is 19 residues long. Turning to this clonotype: Its specificity is not known.

TCRdb itself ran the reads through MiXCR, one entry per CDR3 protein. This sample has nearly 550,000 distinct CDR3 sequences, with 15% to 20% found just once. The sequence came from a human donor in good health (CMV status not recorded). Some clones in this sample may be carry-over from other donors' samples. This rearrangement joins TRBV6-6 to TRBJ2-3, with 16 bases matching TRBD2. Source material: CD8+ T cells from PBMCs. The CDR3 DNA reads as TGTGCCAGCAGTTACCCGGGACTAGCGGGAGGGAGGTTAACAGATACGCAGTATTTT. It translates to CASSYPGLAGGRLTDTQYF.